The TCR beta chain under discussion was sequenced for a study of blood T cell repertoires in COVID-19. CDR3 size: 15 residues. Germline CDR1 reads MNHNY; CDR2 reads SVGAGI (reference sequence). Trimming at V came to 3 bases and at J to 6 bases, leaving 9 bases not matched to a gene. The data were produced by immunoSEQ multiplex PCR, yet TCRdb's version contains in-frame clones alone and is incomplete. The table shows 300,000 to 400,000 clones, with 80% to 90% occurring only once. The source is a man aged 18 to 29 who had recovered from COVID-19. The chain recombines TRBV6-6 with TRBJ1-2, with 8 bases identical to TRBD1. The specimen was PBMCs or T cells enriched from blood (not recorded which). In DNA form, the CDR3 reads TGTGCCAGCAGTTATTCAGGGGGCGCTGGGGATGGCTACACCTTC. Its protein is CASSYSGGAGDGYTF.